The clone carrying this T cell receptor (beta chain) has a single count. Using immunoSEQ multiplex PCR, the repertoire was profiled, and TCRdb retains in-frame clones only, with some absent. The sample includes 90,000 to 120,000 clones, around 91% of them seen just once. This entry is derived from a study of blood T cell repertoires in COVID-19. The CDR3 loop spans 14 amino acids. Germline V gives CDR1 SGHAT, CDR2 FQNNGV. Germline trimming cut 1 base from V and 10 bases from J; bases unmatched to any gene: 7. This chain uses TRBV11-2 with TRBJ2-1, with 7 bases aligning to TRBD2. This receptor was identified in a woman of 80 years or more with acute or convalescent COVID-19. Sequencing used peripheral blood. CDR3 DNA sequence: TGTGCCAGCAGCTTAGCACGAGACGGGGGGGAGCAGTTCTTC. This gives the protein CASSLARDGGEQFF.